These T cell receptor beta chains were read from a single sample in a study of blood T cell repertoires in COVID-19. Profiling relied on immunoSEQ multiplex PCR, and the TCRdb table lists in-frame clones only, not all of them. The table records some 460,000 clones, roughly 91% of them present only once. The source material was peripheral blood. The receptors derive from a woman in her twenties or thirties with acute or convalescent COVID-19. Both conserved end residues are part of each CDR3. Fields, in order: D gene, J gene, V gene, clone size, CDR3 protein, CDR3 DNA. A D gene is named only where the DNA matches it firmly. Only some rows state a clone size, as once, few, many or a class for expanded clones.

>TRBD2|TRBJ2-3|TRBV18|once
CASSPPQRGGIADTQYF
TGTGCCAGCTCACCACCTCAGCGGGGGGGCATAGCAGATACGCAGTATTTT
>TRBD1|TRBJ1-2|TRBV6-5|-
CASSTRTGGNYGYTF
TGTGCCAGCAGTACCCGGACAGGGGGGAACTATGGCTACACCTTC
>-|TRBJ1-4|TRBV6-6|-
CASRGGGNEKLFF
TGTGCATCGAGGGGGGGTGGCAATGAAAAACTGTTTTTT
>-|TRBJ2-5|TRBV18|-
CASSPYYREVETQYF
TGTGCCAGCTCACCCTATTACAGGGAAGTCGAGACCCAGTACTTC
>-|TRBJ1-2|TRBV9|-
CASSVDSNYGYTF
TGTGCCAGCAGCGTGGACAGTAACTATGGCTACACCTTC
>-|TRBJ2-7|TRBV5-1|-
CASSLDEGPSYEQYF
TGCGCCAGCAGCTTGGACGAGGGCCCCTCCTACGAGCAGTACTTC
>TRBD1|TRBJ2-1|TRBV7-9|-
CASSLERDRTYNEQFF
TGTGCCAGCAGCTTAGAAAGGGACAGAACCTACAATGAGCAGTTCTTC
>TRBD1|TRBJ2-7|TRBV4-1|-
CASSRETPRGRWDEQYF
TGCGCCAGCAGCCGAGAGACTCCTAGGGGGCGGTGGGACGAGCAGTACTTC
>-|TRBJ1-1|TRBV2|-
CASQLNTEAFF
TGTGCCAGCCAGTTGAACACTGAAGCTTTCTTT
>-|TRBJ1-1|TRBV12-3/TRBV12-4|-
CASSFYREAFF
TGTGCCAGCAGTTTCTACAGGGAAGCTTTCTTT
>-|TRBJ2-7|TRBV5-1|-
CASSLSALQGSNEQYF
TGCGCCAGCAGCTTGTCGGCGTTGCAGGGGAGCAACGAGCAGTACTTC
>TRBD2|TRBJ2-5|TRBV5-4|-
CASSLRTSGKETQYF
TGTGCCAGCAGCTTGCGGACTAGCGGGAAAGAGACCCAGTACTTC
>-|TRBJ1-2|TRBV27|-
CASSSPREGQYGYTF
TGTGCCAGCAGTTCGCCTCGGGAGGGCCAGTATGGCTACACCTTC
>TRBD2|TRBJ2-3|TRBV2|-
CASRRGVGDTQYF
TGTGCCAGCAGGCGGGGGGTGGGAGATACGCAGTATTTT
>TRBD1|TRBJ2-5|TRBV5-1|-
CASRARDRGEETQYF
TGCGCCAGCAGGGCCCGGGACAGGGGAGAAGAGACCCAGTACTTC
>-|TRBJ2-7|TRBV5-1|-
CASSWDFRSSYEQYF
TGCGCCAGCAGTTGGGACTTCAGGTCATCCTACGAGCAGTACTTC
>-|TRBJ2-3|TRBV7-8|-
CASSTGDTQYF
TGTGCCAGCAGCACGGGGGATACGCAGTATTTT
>TRBD2|TRBJ2-7|TRBV24-1|-
CATSAGGRSEQYF
TGTGCCACCAGCGCGGGGGGTCGCTCCGAGCAGTACTTC
>TRBD1|TRBJ1-2|TRBV5-5|-
CASSPPGTVGYTF
TGTGCCAGCAGCCCTCCTGGGACAGTTGGCTACACCTTC
>-|TRBJ2-3|TRBV2|-
CASSGRRGMGDTQYF
TGTGCCAGCAGTGGAAGGAGAGGGATGGGAGATACGCAGTATTTT
>-|TRBJ1-6|TRBV28|-
CASSSGQGNNSPLHF
-
>-|TRBJ2-7|TRBV29-1|few
CSVRRPASQGEYF
TGCAGCGTTCGTCGGCCAGCATCTCAAGGGGAGTACTTC
>TRBD1|TRBJ2-5|TRBV5-4|-
CASSLKGQGVGTQYF
TGTGCCAGCAGCCTTAAAGGACAGGGCGTGGGGACCCAGTACTTC
>-|TRBJ2-7|TRBV2|-
CASSGRTDTYEQYF
TGTGCCAGCAGTGGAAGGACAGATACCTACGAGCAGTACTTC
>-|TRBJ1-5|TRBV28|-
CASSLPSSNQPQHF
TGTGCCAGCAGCCTCCCCAGTAGCAATCAGCCCCAGCATTTT
>-|TRBJ1-1|TRBV19|-
CASSHLTGNTEAFF
TGTGCCAGTAGCCATCTGACAGGGAACACTGAAGCTTTCTTT
>TRBD1|TRBJ1-4|TRBV9|-
CASSPGQGDVSEKLFF
TGTGCCAGCAGCCCGGGACAGGGGGACGTAAGTGAAAAACTGTTTTTT
>-|TRBJ2-7|TRBV6-1|-
CASSDGGPYEQYF
TGTGCCAGCAGTGATGGGGGCCCCTACGAGCAGTACTTC
>-|TRBJ2-5|TRBV5-1|once
CASSLTQETQYF
TGCGCCAGCAGCTTAACTCAAGAGACCCAGTACTTC
>-|TRBJ2-7|TRBV5-4|-
CASSPTENYEQYF
TGTGCCAGCAGCCCGACAGAAAACTACGAGCAGTACTTC
>-|TRBJ2-1|TRBV9|-
CASSVQRDGGNSGRYNEQFF
TGTGCCAGCAGCGTGCAGAGGGACGGGGGAAATTCAGGCCGGTACAATGAGCAGTTCTTC
>-|TRBJ1-2|TRBV6-5|-
CASQGSPSYGYTF
TGTGCCAGTCAGGGATCTCCGAGCTATGGCTACACCTTC
>TRBD1|TRBJ2-1|TRBV29-1|-
CSGLMAGGPYNEQFF
TGCAGCGGGCTTATGGCAGGGGGCCCCTACAATGAGCAGTTCTTC
>-|TRBJ2-7|TRBV9|-
CASSVGPRSYEQYF
TGTGCCAGCAGCGTAGGGCCACGCTCCTACGAGCAGTACTTC
>TRBD2|TRBJ2-7|TRBV9|-
CASSTASGGPYEQYF
TGTGCCAGCAGCACAGCTAGCGGGGGGCCCTACGAGCAGTACTTC
>TRBD2|TRBJ2-1|TRBV6-2/TRBV6-3|-
CASSYSSSGASSSYNEQFF
TGTGCCAGCAGTTACTCGAGTAGCGGGGCATCAAGCTCCTACAATGAGCAGTTCTTC
>-|TRBJ2-7|TRBV5-1|-
CASSPGWDEQYF
TGCGCCAGCAGCCCAGGGTGGGACGAGCAGTACTTC
>-|TRBJ2-3|TRBV27|-
CASSPTQQLGTQYF
TGTGCCAGCAGCCCGACCCAACAGTTAGGTACGCAGTATTTT
>-|TRBJ2-1|TRBV29-1|-
CSVERDFNEQFF
TGCAGCGTGGAAAGGGACTTCAATGAGCAGTTCTTC
>-|TRBJ1-5|TRBV27|-
CASSLSGRANQPQHF
TGTGCCAGCAGTTTATCGGGCAGGGCTAATCAGCCCCAGCATTTT